Below, one TCR beta chain is given with its context. The specificity of this receptor is unknown. Per-base quality was not reported, and no clone a single base away is much larger than it. This sample was included in a study of patients and donors after allogeneic stem cell transplantation (dated by TCRdb to about 2020). CDR1 and CDR2 were assigned from the germline V gene as MNHEY and SVGEGT. The CDR3 holds 16 amino acids from the cysteine to the phenylalanine. Only the CDR3 portion is preserved as DNA: 48 bases, with reading frame beginning at the first base. The germline V and J ends show losses of 6 bases and 7 bases respectively, and no gene match explains 12 bases of the junction. To prepare the library, RT-PCR was applied. Sequencing was carried out with a NextSeq 550. TCRdb reran the public reads through fastp at Q25 and MiXCR, keeping productive beta chains. Rows with a matching CDR3 protein are joined into one entry that keeps the most common DNA and genes. For this sample the table gives some 160,000 distinct CDR3 sequences, of which approximately 22% were detected only once. The top ten hold 25% to 30% of the sample.

This clonotype was sampled from a human donor who was either an allogeneic HSCT recipient or a stem cell or donor lymphocyte infusion donor (not recorded which). It is not recorded whose cells these are; they may come from a transplant donor. The chain was built from TRBV6-2 or TRBV6-3 and TRBJ2-1, and TRBD2 matches 10 of the central bases. The sample was blood, either unsorted or a sorted T cell fraction (not recorded which). The DNA sequence is given as TGTGCCAGCAGCTATCTACTAGCGGGGCTTAAAAATGAGCAGTTCTTC. Its protein reads: CASSYLLAGLKNEQFF.